Listed here is a single T cell receptor beta chain. This sample is part of a study of blood T cell repertoires in COVID-19. Whole-study context: Sources were T cells, B-cell-depleted T cells, or PBMCs; the material itself was cDNA or gDNA.

Germline V CDR1 and CDR2: MNHEY, SVGEGT. This CDR3 region has 11 residues. Losses at the gene ends were 5 bases for V and 11 bases for J; bases not matched to a gene: 3. Assay: immunoSEQ multiplex PCR; the TCRdb copy retains only in-frame clones and omits some. The sample records 250,000 or so clones, around 86% being singletons. V usage is TRBV6-2 or TRBV6-3 and J usage is TRBJ1-5; 7 nucleotides align to TRBD1. Sequenced input: peripheral blood. The clonotype was recovered from a woman in her seventies with active or convalescent COVID-19. This CDR3 is CASSRQGTQHF. For the CDR3, the DNA is TGTGCCAGCAGTCGACAGGGAACCCAGCATTTT.